This entry lists 3 T cell receptor beta chains sequenced from one sample in a study of human T cells and chemical hapten exposure. Time point in this sample: patch test 2, 6 weeks after DPC sensitization. As for treatment: therapeutic diphenylcyclopropenone sensitization with weekly scalp DPC. TCRdb used MiXCR to reprocess the RACE reads, holding one entry per CDR3 protein. The data hold about 84,000 distinct CDR3 sequences, with about 10% observed a single time. The material was whole blood, obtained in connection with sensitization to the hapten diphenylcyclopropenone (DPC). The receptors derive from a woman aged 50 to 60 with alopecia areata. Some clones in this sample may be carry-over from other donors' samples.

This clonotype was seen a few times. This chain uses TRBV9 with TRBJ2-3; the D is unclear. The CDR3 runs 16 residues. Per germline, CDR1 SGDLS and CDR2 YYNGEE. Trimming took 0 bases from V and 0 from J, leaving 11 bases between them. As DNA, the CDR3 is TGTGCCAGCAGCGTAGATGCAGCGTTTAGCACAGATACGCAGTATTTT. Its protein is CASSVDAAFSTDTQYF.

This clonotype was recorded many times. This chain uses TRBV29-1 with TRBJ1-2; possibly TRBD1 for D (6 bases). CDR1 and CDR2 from the germline V gene are SQVTM and ANQGSEA. This CDR3 has 12 residues. The V end was cut by 6 bases, the J end by 5 bases, with 13 bases between. CDR3 residues: CSVAAGDYGYTF. Written as DNA, the CDR3 is TGCAGCGTCGCCGCAGGGGATTATGGCTACACCTTC.

The J gene is TRBJ1-1, the V gene TRBV7-8; D possibly corresponds to TRBD1 (5 bases). The CDR3 is made up of 14 amino acids. Germline V CDR1 and CDR2: SGHVS, FQNEAQ. Trimming stripped 0 bases from V and 4 bases from J, with 9 bases between. The CDR3 DNA reads as TGTGCCAGCAGCTTAGCGGCAGGGACCACTGAAGCTTTCTTT. Translating it yields CASSLAAGTTEAFF.